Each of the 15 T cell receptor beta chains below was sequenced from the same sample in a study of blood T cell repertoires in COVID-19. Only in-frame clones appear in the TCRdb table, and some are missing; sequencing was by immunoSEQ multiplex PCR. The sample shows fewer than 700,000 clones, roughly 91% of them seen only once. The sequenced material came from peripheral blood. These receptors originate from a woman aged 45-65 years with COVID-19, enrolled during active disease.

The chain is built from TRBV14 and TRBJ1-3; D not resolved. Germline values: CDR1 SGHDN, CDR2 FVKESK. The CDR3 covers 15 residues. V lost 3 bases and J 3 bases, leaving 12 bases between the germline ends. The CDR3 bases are TGTGCCAGCAGCCATAGAGGGTCTCTTGGAAACACCATATATTTT. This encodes CASSHRGSLGNTIYF.

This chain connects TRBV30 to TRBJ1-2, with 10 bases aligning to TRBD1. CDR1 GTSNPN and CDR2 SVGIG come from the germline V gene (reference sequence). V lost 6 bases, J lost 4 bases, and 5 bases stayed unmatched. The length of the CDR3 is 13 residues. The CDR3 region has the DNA TGTGCCTGTGGGGGGGACAGGGGCTATGGCTACACCTTC. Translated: CACGGDRGYGYTF.

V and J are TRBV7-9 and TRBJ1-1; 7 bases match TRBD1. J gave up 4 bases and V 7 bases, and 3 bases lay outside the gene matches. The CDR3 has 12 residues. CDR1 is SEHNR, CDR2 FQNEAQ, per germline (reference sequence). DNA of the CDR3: TGTGCCAGCACCGACAGGGCCACTGAAGCTTTCTTT. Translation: CASTDRATEAFF.

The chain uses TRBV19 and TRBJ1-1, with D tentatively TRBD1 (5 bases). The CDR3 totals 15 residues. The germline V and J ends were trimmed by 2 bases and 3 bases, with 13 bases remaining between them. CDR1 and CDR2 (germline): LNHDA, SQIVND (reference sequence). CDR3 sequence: CASSILRAGDTEAFF. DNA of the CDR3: TGTGCCAGTAGTATACTCAGGGCGGGGGACACTGAAGCTTTCTTT.

The CDR3 nucleotides are TGCAGTGCGGAACAGAGCACTGAAGCTTTCTTT. It yields the protein CSAEQSTEAFF. The rearrangement links TRBV20-1 to TRBJ1-1; D gene unclear. CDR3 length equals 11 residues. CDR1 and CDR2 from the germline V gene are DFQATT and SNEGSKA (reference sequence). Trimming took off 6 bases at V and 4 bases at J, with 9 bases between the two ends.

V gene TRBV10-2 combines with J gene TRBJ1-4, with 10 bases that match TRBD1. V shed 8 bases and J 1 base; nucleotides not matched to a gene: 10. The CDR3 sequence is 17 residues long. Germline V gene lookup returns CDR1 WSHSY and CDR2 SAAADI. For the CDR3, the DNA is TGCGCCAGCGCCGGGACAGGGGTATGGGGAACTAATGAAAAACTGTTTTTT. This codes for CASAGTGVWGTNEKLFF.

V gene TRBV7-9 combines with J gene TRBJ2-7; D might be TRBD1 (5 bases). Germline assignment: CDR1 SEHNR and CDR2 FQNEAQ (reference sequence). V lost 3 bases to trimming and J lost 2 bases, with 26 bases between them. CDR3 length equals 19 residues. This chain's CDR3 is CASSLGKLSQTARAYEQYF. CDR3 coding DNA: TGTGCCAGCAGCTTGGGCAAATTAAGCCAGACAGCAAGAGCCTACGAGCAGTACTTC.

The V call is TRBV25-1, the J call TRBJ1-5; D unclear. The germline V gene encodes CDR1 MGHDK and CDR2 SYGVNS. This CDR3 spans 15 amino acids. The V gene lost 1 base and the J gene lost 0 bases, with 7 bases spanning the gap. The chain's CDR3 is CASSESGFSNQPQHF. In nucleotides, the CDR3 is TGTGCCAGCAGTGAATCGGGTTTTAGCAATCAGCCCCAGCATTTT. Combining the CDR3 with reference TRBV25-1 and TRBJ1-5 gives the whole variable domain EADIYQTPRYLVIGTGKKITLECSQTMGHDKMYWYQQDPGMELHLIHYSYGVNSTEKGDLSSESTVSRIRTEHFPLTLESARPSHTSQYLCASSESGFSNQPQHFGDGTRLSIL.

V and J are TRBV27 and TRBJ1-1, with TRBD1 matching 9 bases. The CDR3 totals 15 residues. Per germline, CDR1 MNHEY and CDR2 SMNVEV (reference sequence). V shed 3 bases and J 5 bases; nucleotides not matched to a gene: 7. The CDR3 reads CASSLDHRGRTEAFF. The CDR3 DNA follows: TGTGCCAGCAGTTTGGATCACAGGGGGCGAACTGAAGCTTTCTTT.

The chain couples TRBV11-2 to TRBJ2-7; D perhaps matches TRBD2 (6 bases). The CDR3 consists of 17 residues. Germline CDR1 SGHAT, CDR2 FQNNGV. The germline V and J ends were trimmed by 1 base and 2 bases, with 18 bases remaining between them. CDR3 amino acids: CASSLALRREPPYEQYF. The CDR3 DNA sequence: TGTGCCAGCAGCTTAGCCCTGAGGAGGGAACCTCCCTACGAGCAGTACTTC. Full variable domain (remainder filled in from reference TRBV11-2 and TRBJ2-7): EAGVAQSPRYKIIEKRQSVAFWCNPISGHATLYWYQQILGQGPKLLIQFQNNGVVDDSQLPKDRFSAERLKGVDSTLKIQPAKLEDSAVYLCASSLALRREPPYEQYFGPGTRLTVT.

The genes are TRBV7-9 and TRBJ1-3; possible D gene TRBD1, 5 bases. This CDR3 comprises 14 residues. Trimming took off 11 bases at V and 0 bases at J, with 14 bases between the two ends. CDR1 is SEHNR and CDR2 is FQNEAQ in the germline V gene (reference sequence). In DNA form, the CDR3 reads TGTGCCTTACAAACAGGCAACTCTGGAAACACCATATATTTT. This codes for CALQTGNSGNTIYF.

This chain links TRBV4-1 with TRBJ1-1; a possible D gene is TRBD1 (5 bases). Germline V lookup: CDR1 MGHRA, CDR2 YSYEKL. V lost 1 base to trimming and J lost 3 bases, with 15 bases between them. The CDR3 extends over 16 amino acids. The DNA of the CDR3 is TGCGCCAGCAGCCAAGTAAGCTATGACAGAGACACTGAAGCTTTCTTT. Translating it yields CASSQVSYDRDTEAFF.

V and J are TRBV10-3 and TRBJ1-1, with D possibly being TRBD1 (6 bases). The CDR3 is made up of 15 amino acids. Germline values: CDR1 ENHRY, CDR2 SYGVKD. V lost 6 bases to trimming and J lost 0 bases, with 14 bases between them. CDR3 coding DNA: TGTGCCATCAGGAGTCAGGGGCTTATGAACACTGAAGCTTTCTTT. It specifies CAIRSQGLMNTEAFF.

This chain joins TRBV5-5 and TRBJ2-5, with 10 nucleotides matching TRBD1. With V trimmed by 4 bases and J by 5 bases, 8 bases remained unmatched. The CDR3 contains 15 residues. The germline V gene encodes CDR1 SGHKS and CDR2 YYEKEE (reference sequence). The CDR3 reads CASSGRTGGRETQYF. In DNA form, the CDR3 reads TGTGCCAGCAGCGGACGGACAGGGGGACGGGAGACCCAGTACTTC.

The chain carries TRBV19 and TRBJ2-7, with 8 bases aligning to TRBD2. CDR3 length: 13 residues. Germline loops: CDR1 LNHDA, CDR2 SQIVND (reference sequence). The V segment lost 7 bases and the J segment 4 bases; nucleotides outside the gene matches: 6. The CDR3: CASTGGGQYEQYF. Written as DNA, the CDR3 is TGTGCCAGTACGGGAGGGGGTCAGTACGAGCAGTACTTC. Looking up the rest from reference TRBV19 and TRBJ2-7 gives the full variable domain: DGGITQSPKYLFRKEGQNVTLSCEQNLNHDAMYWYRQDPGQGLRLIYYSQIVNDFQKGDIAEGYSVSREKKESFPLTVTSAQKNPTAFYLCASTGGGQYEQYFGPGTRLTVT.